The source of this T cell receptor (beta chain) is a study of T cells in Graves' hyperthyroidism and ophthalmopathy. The CDR3 contains 17 residues. Between the trimmed V and J ends, which lost 1 base and 3 bases, there was a span of 17 bases. CDR1 LGHDT and CDR2 YNNKEL come from the germline V gene (reference sequence). This clonotype was detected only a few times. Its specificity is unknown. Clinical Activity Scores of at least 3, NOSPECS grades of at least 4 and durations under 3 months characterized ophthalmopathy patients. Diagnoses rested on clinical symptoms, serum thyroxine and TRAb, thyroid ultrasound and orbital computed tomography. PBMCs were obtained from 7.5 to 10 ml fresh peripheral blood. RNA transcripts were the template for amplifying TCR beta CDR3 regions. Carried out on the TCR CDR3, a first-round RT-PCR used the HTBI primer set. A single record per CDR3 protein comes from TCRdb applying MiXCR to the multiplex PCR reads. Here the sample spans about 380,000 distinct CDR3 sequences, about a fifth being singletons.

Overall study results and limits: Most thyroid clonotypes with frequency above 0.001 were detected in blood.

The sample consisted of blood. The clonotype originates from a man younger than 35 with Graves' ophthalmopathy. The V call is TRBV3-1, the J call TRBJ2-3, with D tentatively TRBD2 (5 bases). Here the CDR3 DNA reads TGTGCCAGCAGCCAAGTAGACGGGAAGGCTATGACAGATACGCAGTATTTT. Amino acid sequence: CASSQVDGKAMTDTQYF.